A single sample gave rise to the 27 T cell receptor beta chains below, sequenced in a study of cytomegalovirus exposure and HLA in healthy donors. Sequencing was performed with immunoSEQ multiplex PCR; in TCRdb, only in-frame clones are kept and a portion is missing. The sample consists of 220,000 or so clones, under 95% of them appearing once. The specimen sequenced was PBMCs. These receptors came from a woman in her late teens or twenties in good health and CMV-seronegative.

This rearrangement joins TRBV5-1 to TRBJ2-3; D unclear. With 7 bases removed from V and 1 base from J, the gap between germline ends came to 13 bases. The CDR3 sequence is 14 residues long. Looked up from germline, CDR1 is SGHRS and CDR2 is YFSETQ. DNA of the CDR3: TGCGCCAGCGCAGGCAACGCTGGCACAGATACGCAGTATTTT. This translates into CASAGNAGTDTQYF.

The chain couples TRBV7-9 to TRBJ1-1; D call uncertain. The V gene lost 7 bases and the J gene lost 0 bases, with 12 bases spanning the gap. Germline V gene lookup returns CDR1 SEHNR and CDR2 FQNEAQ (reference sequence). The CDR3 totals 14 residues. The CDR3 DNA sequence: TGTGCCAGCATGCGGGGAGATTTGAACACTGAAGCTTTCTTT. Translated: CASMRGDLNTEAFF.

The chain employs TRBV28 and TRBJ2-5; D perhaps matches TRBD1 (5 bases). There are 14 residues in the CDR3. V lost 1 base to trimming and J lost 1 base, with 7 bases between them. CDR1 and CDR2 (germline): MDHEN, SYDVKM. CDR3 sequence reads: CASSLLQVQETQYF. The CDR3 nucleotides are TGTGCCAGCAGTTTATTACAGGTCCAAGAGACCCAGTACTTC.

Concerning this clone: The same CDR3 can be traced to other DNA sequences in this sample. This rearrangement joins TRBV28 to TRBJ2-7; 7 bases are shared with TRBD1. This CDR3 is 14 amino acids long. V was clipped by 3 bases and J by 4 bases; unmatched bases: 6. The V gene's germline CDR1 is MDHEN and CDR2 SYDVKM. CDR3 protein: CASSFPGQLYEQYF. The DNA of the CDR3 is TGTGCCAGCAGTTTCCCGGGACAGCTATACGAGCAGTACTTC.

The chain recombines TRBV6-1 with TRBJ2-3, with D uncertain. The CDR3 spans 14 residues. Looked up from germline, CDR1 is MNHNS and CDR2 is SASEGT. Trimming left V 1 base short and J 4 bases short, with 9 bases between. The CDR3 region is CASSEDGYPDTQYF. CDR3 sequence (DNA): TGTGCCAGCAGTGAAGACGGGTACCCAGATACGCAGTATTTT.

As DNA, the CDR3 is TGTGCCAGCGGACTTATAGCGGGTCCAGCCTACGAGCAGTACTTC. This gives the protein CASGLIAGPAYEQYF. The J gene is TRBJ2-7, the V gene TRBV7-3, with 7 bases identical to TRBD2. Germline lookup yields CDR1 SGHTA and CDR2 FQGTGA. This CDR3 spans 15 amino acids. The ends lost 8 bases at V and 2 bases at J; junction bases unmatched: 12. The whole variable domain, filled in from reference TRBV7-3 and TRBJ2-7, reads GAGVSQTPSNKVTEKGKYVELRCDPISGHTALYWYRQSLGQGPEFLIYFQGTGAADDSGLPNDRFFAVRPEGSVSTLKIQRTERGDSAVYLCASGLIAGPAYEQYFGPGTRLTVT.

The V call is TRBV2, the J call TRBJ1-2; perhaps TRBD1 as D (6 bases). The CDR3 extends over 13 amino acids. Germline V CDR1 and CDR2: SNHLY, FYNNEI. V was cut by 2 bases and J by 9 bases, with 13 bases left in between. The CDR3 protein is CASSETAGDSYTF. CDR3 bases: TGTGCCAGCAGTGAAACGGCAGGGGATAGCTACACCTTC.

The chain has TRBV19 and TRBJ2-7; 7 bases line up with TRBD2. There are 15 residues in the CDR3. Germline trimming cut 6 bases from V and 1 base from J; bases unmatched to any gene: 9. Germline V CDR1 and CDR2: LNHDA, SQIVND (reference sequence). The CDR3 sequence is CASSRISGISYEQYF. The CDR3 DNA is TGTGCCAGTAGCAGGATAAGCGGGATTTCCTACGAGCAGTACTTC. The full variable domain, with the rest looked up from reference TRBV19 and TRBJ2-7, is DGGITQSPKYLFRKEGQNVTLSCEQNLNHDAMYWYRQDPGQGLRLIYYSQIVNDFQKGDIAEGYSVSREKKESFPLTVTSAQKNPTAFYLCASSRISGISYEQYFGPGTRLTVT.

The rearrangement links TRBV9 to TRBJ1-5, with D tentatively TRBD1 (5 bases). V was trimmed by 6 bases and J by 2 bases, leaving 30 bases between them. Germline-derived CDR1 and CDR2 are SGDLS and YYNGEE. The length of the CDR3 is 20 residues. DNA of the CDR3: TGTGCCAGCACCCCCCGGGGCATGGGATGGGGGGGGGAGCGCAATCAGCCCCAGCATTTT. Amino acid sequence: CASTPRGMGWGGERNQPQHF.

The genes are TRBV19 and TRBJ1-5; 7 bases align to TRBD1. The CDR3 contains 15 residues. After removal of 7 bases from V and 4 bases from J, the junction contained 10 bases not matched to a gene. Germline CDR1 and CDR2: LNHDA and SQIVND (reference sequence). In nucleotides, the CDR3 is TGTGCCAGTATCACTACAGGGGCTCGTAATCAGCCCCAGCATTTT. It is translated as CASITTGARNQPQHF.

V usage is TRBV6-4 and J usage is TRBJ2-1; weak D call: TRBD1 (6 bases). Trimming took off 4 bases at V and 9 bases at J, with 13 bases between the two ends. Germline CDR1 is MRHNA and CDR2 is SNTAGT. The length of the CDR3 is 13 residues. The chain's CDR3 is CASSGMLGGEQFF. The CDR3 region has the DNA TGTGCCAGCAGTGGCATGCTAGGGGGTGAGCAGTTCTTC.

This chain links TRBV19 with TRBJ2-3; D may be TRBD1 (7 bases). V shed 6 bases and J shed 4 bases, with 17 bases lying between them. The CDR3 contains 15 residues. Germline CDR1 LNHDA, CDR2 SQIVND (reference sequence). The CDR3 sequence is CASRSGGGVADTQYF. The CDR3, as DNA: TGTGCCAGTAGGTCAGGGGGAGGTGTCGCAGATACGCAGTATTTT.

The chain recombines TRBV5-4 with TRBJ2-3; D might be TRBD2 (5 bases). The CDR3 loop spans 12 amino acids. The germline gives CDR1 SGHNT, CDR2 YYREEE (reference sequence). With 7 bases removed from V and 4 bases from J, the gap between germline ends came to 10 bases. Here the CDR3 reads CASGEWADTQYF. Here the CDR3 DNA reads TGTGCCAGCGGGGAGTGGGCAGATACGCAGTATTTT.

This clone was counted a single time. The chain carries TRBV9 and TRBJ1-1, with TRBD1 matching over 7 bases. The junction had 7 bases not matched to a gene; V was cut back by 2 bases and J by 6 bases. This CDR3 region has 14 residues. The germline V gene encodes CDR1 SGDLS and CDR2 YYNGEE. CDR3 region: CASSVQGVRAEAFF. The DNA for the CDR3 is TGTGCCAGCAGCGTCCAGGGGGTGCGGGCTGAAGCTTTCTTT.

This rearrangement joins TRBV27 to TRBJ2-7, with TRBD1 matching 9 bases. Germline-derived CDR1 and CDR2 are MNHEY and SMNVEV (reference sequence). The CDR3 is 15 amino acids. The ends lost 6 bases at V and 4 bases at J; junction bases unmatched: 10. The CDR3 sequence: CASSSSGTGSYEQYF. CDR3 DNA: TGTGCCAGCAGCTCCTCCGGGACAGGGTCGTACGAGCAGTACTTC.

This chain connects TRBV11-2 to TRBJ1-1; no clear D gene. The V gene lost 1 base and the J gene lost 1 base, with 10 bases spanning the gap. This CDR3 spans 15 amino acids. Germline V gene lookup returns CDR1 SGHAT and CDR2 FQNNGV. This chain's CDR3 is CASSLATGWNTEAFF. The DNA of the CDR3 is TGTGCCAGCAGCTTAGCTACGGGGTGGAACACTGAAGCTTTCTTT.

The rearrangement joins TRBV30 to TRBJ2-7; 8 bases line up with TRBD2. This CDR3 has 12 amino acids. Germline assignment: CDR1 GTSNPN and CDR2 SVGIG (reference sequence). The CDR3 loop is CAASGSRYEQYF. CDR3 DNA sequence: TGTGCAGCCAGCGGGAGTCGTTACGAGCAGTACTTC.

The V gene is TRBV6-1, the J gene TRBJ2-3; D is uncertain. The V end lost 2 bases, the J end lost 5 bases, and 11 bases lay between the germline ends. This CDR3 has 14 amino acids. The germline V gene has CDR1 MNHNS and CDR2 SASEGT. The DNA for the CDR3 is TGTGCCAGCAGTGAATCCAGGTTGCAAGATACGCAGTATTTT. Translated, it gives CASSESRLQDTQYF.

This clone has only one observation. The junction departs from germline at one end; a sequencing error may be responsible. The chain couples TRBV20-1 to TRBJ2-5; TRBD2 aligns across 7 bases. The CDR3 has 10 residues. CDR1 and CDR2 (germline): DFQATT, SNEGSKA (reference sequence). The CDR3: CRDTGTILNF. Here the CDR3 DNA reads TGCAGAGACACGGGGACTATTCTTAACTTC.

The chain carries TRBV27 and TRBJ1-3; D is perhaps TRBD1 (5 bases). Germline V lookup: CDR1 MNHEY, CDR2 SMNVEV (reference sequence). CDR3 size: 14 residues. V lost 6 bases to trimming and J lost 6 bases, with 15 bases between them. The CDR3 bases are TGTGCCAGCAGCCCGATCGGGGGAGTAAACACCATATATTTT. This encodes CASSPIGGVNTIYF.

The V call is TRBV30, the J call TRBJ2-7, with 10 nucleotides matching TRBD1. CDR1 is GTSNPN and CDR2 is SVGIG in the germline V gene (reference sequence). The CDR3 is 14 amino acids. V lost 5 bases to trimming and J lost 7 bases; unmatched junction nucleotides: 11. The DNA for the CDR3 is TGTGCCTGGGCGAGGGACAGGGGTTTGAGGGAGCAGTACTTC. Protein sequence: CAWARDRGLREQYF.

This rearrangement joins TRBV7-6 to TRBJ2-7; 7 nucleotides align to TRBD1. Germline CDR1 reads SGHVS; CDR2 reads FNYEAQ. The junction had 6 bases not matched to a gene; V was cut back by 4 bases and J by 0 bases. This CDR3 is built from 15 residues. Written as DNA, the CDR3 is TGTGCCAGCAGCTCTCCGAGACAGGGCTCCTACGAGCAGTACTTC. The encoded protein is CASSSPRQGSYEQYF.

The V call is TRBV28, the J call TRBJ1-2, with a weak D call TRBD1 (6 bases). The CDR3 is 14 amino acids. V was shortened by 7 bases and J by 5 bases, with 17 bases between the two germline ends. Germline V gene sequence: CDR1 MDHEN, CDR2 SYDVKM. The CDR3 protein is CASTNGGAQYGYTF. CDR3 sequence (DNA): TGTGCCAGCACCAATGGGGGGGCGCAGTATGGCTACACCTTC.

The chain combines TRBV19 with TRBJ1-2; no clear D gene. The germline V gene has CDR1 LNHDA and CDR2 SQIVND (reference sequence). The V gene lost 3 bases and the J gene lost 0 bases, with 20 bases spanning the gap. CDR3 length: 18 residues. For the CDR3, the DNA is TGTGCCAGTAGTATCCCGATCTTCTTGTGGCCACCTAACTATGGCTACACCTTC. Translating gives CASSIPIFLWPPNYGYTF.

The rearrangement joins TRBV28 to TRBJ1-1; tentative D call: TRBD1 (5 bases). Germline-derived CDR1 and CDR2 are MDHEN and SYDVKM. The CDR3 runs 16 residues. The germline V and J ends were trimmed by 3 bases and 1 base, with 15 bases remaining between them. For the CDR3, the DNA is TGTGCCAGCAGTTTTCGATTCGGCAGGGAGAACACTGAAGCTTTCTTT. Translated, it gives CASSFRFGRENTEAFF.

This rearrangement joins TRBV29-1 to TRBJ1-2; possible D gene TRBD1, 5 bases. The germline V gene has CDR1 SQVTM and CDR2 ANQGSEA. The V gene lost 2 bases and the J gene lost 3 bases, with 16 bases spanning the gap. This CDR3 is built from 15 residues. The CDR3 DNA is TGCAGCGTTGAATCAGCTAGGGCACAGGACTATGGCTACACCTTC. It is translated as CSVESARAQDYGYTF.

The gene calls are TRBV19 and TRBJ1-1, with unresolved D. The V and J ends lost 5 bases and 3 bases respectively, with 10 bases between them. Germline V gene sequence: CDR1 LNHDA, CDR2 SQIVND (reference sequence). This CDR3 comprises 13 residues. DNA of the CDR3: TGTGCCAGTAGTCCGCCAGTGTACACTGAAGCTTTCTTT. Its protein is CASSPPVYTEAFF.